This T cell receptor beta chain was identified during a study of blood T cells in healthy people across ages. Sample donors were healthy Caucasian individuals that came from Russia, aged 6 to 90. Study results and limitations: What prevented conclusive comparison of naive and antigen-experienced cells was that PBMCs were unsorted.

Only a few counts were recorded for this clonotype. Its antigen is currently unknown. A sample-barcoded 5' primer and a J-beta primer mix were used in a second PCR of about 6 to 12 cycles. TCRdb analysed the 5' RACE reads with MiXCR anew, one entry per CDR3 protein. The data contain about 1,500,000 distinct CDR3 sequences, roughly 28% of them seen just once; the ten biggest clones take up 6.5% to 8.5%. Germline V lookup: CDR1 MNHEY, CDR2 SVGAGI. The V segment lost 4 bases and the J segment 3 bases; nucleotides outside the gene matches: 5. CDR3 length: 14 amino acids. The receptor was derived from a woman aged 25 to 39 in good health. The sequenced material came from blood. The V gene is TRBV6-5, the J gene TRBJ2-7; TRBD2 aligns across 8 bases. CDR3 region: CASSCGGNHYEQYF. In DNA, the CDR3 is TGTGCCAGCAGTTGCGGGGGGAATCACTACGAGCAGTACTTC.